The source of this T cell receptor beta chain is a study of cytomegalovirus exposure and HLA in healthy donors. Points from the study as a whole: From TCR beta sequences, most subjects' HLA-A and HLA-B alleles were reportedly predicted accurately. TCR beta chain V- and J-gene trimming was linked, in a later analysis, to a missense variant in DCLRE1C. The study recorded over 150 TCR beta chains that were cytomegalovirus-associated.

It was with 60 Vbeta and 13 Jbeta primers that the PCR ran. Profiling relied on immunoSEQ multiplex PCR, and the TCRdb table lists in-frame clones only, not all of them. The sample comprises approximately 190,000 clones, about 80% of which are singletons, and about 2.4% rests with the top ten. CDR3 length: 17 residues. Germline V gene data show CDR1 as MGHDK and CDR2 as SYGVNS. The V and J ends lost 0 bases and 9 bases, in that order; junction bases with no gene match: 12. This clone was recorded once. The antigen is not known. Material: PBMCs. This receptor was identified in a woman in her 50s in good health and CMV-seropositive. V usage is TRBV25-1 and J usage is TRBJ2-1; 9 nucleotides agree with TRBD2. CDR3 in amino acids: CASSEYPGVAGAGEQFF. CDR3 coding DNA: TGTGCCAGCAGTGAATACCCCGGGGTAGCGGGGGCCGGTGAGCAGTTCTTC.